The present T cell receptor (beta chain) was sequenced within a study of T cells in Graves' hyperthyroidism and ophthalmopathy. This clonotype was observed at least ten times. The CDR3 regions of TCR beta were amplified from RNA transcripts. When the TCR CDR3 underwent first-round RT-PCR, the HTBI primer set was used. TCRdb fed the multiplex PCR reads into MiXCR, producing one record per CDR3 protein. The sample lists approximately 250,000 distinct CDR3 sequences, over 20% occurring once. The CDR3 covers 14 residues. Germline V lookup: CDR1 DFQATT, CDR2 SNEGSKA (reference sequence). V lost 3 bases to trimming and J lost 4 bases, with 15 bases between them.

This clonotype originated in a woman aged 40-49 years with Graves' ophthalmopathy. The sequencing sample was made of blood. The chain carries TRBV20-1 and TRBJ1-2, with TRBD1 as a possible D gene (5 bases). CDR3 residues: CSARVEGFSYGYTF. The DNA of the CDR3 is TGCAGTGCTAGGGTGGAGGGGTTCAGCTATGGCTACACCTTC.